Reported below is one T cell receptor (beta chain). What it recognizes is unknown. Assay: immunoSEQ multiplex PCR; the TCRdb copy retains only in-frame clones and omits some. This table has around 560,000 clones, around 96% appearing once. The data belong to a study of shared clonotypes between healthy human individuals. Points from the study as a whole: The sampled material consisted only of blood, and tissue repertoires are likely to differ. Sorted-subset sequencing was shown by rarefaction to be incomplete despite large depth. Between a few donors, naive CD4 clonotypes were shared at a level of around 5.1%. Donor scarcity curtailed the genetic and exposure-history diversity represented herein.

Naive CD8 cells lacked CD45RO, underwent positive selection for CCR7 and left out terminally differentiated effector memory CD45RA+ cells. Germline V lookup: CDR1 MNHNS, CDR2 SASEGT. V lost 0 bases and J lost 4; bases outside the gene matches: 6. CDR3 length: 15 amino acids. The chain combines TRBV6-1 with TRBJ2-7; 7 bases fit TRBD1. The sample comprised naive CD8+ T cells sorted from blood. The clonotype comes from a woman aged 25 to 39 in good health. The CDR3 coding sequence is TGTGCCAGCAGTGAAGCAGAGACAGGGTGGTACGAGCAGTACTTC. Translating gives CASSEAETGWYEQYF.